A single sample is the source of the 19 T cell receptor beta chains below, sequenced in a study of cytomegalovirus exposure and HLA in healthy donors. PCR employed 60 Vbeta and 13 Jbeta primers. The data were produced by immunoSEQ multiplex PCR, yet TCRdb's version contains in-frame clones alone and is incomplete. The sample records 150,000 to 200,000 clones, roughly four fifths being singletons. Input material: PBMCs. These receptors were taken from a young woman in good health and CMV-seronegative.

V and J are TRBV9 and TRBJ2-5, with D possibly TRBD1 on 6 matching bases. The CDR3 has 14 amino acids. Trimming left V 0 bases short and J 0 bases short, with 6 bases between. Germline-derived CDR1 and CDR2 are SGDLS and YYNGEE. The chain's CDR3 is CASSVGDNQETQYF. The CDR3 DNA follows: TGTGCCAGCAGCGTAGGGGACAACCAAGAGACCCAGTACTTC.

The chain has TRBV12-5 and TRBJ2-3; TRBD2 agrees at 9 bases. This CDR3 spans 17 amino acids. Germline CDR1 reads LGHNT; CDR2 reads FRNRAP. With V trimmed by 5 bases and J by 2 bases, 11 bases remained unmatched. The CDR3 loop is CASGPGAGGPSTDTQYF. The DNA for the CDR3 is TGTGCTAGTGGTCCCGGGGCGGGAGGGCCCTCCACAGATACGCAGTATTTT.

The rearrangement links TRBV6-6 to TRBJ1-5; 9 positions agree with TRBD1. The CDR3 runs to 15 residues. Germline lookup yields CDR1 MNHNY and CDR2 SVGAGI (reference sequence). After removal of 2 bases from V and 4 bases from J, the junction contained 3 bases not matched to a gene. The CDR3 DNA reads as TGTGCCAGCAGTTACACCGGGACAGGGAATCAGCCCCAGCATTTT. Translating it yields CASSYTGTGNQPQHF.

As to this clone: The identical CDR3 is also encoded by other nucleotide sequences in the sample. The chain has TRBV5-1 and TRBJ1-1; D unresolved. The CDR3 extends over 17 amino acids. Trimming cost V 1 base and J 3 bases, with 19 bases left between them. Germline-derived CDR1 and CDR2 are SGHRS and YFSETQ. The CDR3: CASSLPERTGKHTEAFF. DNA of the CDR3: TGCGCCAGCAGCTTGCCCGAACGGACGGGGAAGCACACTGAAGCTTTCTTT.

This clone was seen a handful of times. The rearrangement uses TRBV6-5 and TRBJ1-2; D is ambiguous. The CDR3 has 15 amino acids. Trimming took off 0 bases at V and 0 bases at J, with 8 bases between the two ends. Germline CDR1 is MNHEY and CDR2 is SVGAGI. In nucleotides, the CDR3 is TGTGCCAGCAGTTACTCGCCGCAGGCTAACTATGGCTACACCTTC. This sequence encodes CASSYSPQANYGYTF.

V usage is TRBV6-5 and J usage is TRBJ1-1; D may be TRBD1 (5 bases). The CDR3 runs to 16 residues. The V end was cut by 0 bases, the J end by 0 bases, with 11 bases between. CDR1 MNHEY and CDR2 SVGAGI come from the germline V gene. The CDR3 is CASSYSGGRLNTEAFF. CDR3 nucleotide sequence: TGTGCCAGCAGTTACTCCGGGGGACGGTTGAACACTGAAGCTTTCTTT.

This sequence joins TRBV10-3 and TRBJ1-1; TRBD1 aligns across 9 bases. The V gene's germline CDR1 is ENHRY and CDR2 SYGVKD. The CDR3 runs to 14 residues. V shed 3 bases and J 4 bases; nucleotides not matched to a gene: 3. Written as DNA, the CDR3 is TGTGCCATCAGTGATACAGGGGGCGGCACTGAAGCTTTCTTT. It translates to CAISDTGGGTEAFF.

In its sample, this clone was seen a few times. The chain carries TRBV28 and TRBJ1-5, with a possible D match to TRBD1 (6 bases). The V end was cut by 10 bases, the J end by 6 bases, with 13 bases between. Germline loops: CDR1 MDHEN, CDR2 SYDVKM. The CDR3 extends over 12 amino acids. CDR3 loop: CATGQGSQPQHF. CDR3 in DNA: TGTGCCACCGGTCAGGGGAGTCAGCCCCAGCATTTT.

The chain links TRBV7-8 to TRBJ1-5; the D gene is possibly TRBD1 (6 bases). The CDR3 consists of 15 residues. The V end lost 4 bases, the J end lost 0 bases, and 10 bases lay between the germline ends. CDR1 and CDR2 (germline): SGHVS, FQNEAQ. CDR3 DNA sequence: TGTGCCAGCAGCTCCGGACAGATTAGCAATCAGCCCCAGCATTTT. The encoded protein is CASSSGQISNQPQHF.

This clone was picked up one time. The rearrangement joins TRBV7-9 to TRBJ2-2; 9 nucleotides line up with TRBD1. The germline gives CDR1 SEHNR, CDR2 FQNEAQ (reference sequence). The CDR3 length is 15 residues. As DNA, the CDR3 is TGTTCCGGATCCATGGGACAGGGGAACACCGGGGAGCTGTTTTTT. Amino acids: CSGSMGQGNTGELFF.

This clone was detected a few times. This chain connects TRBV27 to TRBJ2-7; a weak D match, TRBD2 (5 bases). The CDR3 sequence is 14 residues long. Trimming pared 3 bases from V and 2 bases from J, leaving 11 bases between. Germline V gives CDR1 MNHEY, CDR2 SMNVEV (reference sequence). CDR3 DNA sequence: TGTGCCAGCAGTTTGGCGGGCTTAGCCTACGAGCAGTACTTC. Translation: CASSLAGLAYEQYF.

The chain couples TRBV18 to TRBJ1-4; 7 nucleotides match TRBD1. The V gene's germline CDR1 is KGHSH and CDR2 LQKENI. CDR3 length equals 17 residues. Unmatched junction bases numbered 16, after V lost 5 bases and J lost 7 bases. In DNA, the CDR3 is TGTGCCAGCTCATCTATTAACCCACAGGGGCTGGGTGAAAAACTGTTTTTT. Protein product: CASSSINPQGLGEKLFF.

This chain links TRBV6-1 with TRBJ1-2, with D hard to call. CDR3 length: 14 residues. V dropped 1 base and J dropped 6 bases, with 12 bases sitting between them. Germline CDR1 MNHNS, CDR2 SASEGT. CDR3 amino acids: CASSEVEGVNGYTF. Here the CDR3 DNA reads TGTGCCAGCAGTGAAGTGGAGGGCGTCAATGGCTACACCTTC.

The V call is TRBV6-4, the J call TRBJ1-6; a possible D gene is TRBD1 (5 bases). The CDR3 covers 17 residues. Per the germline V gene, CDR1 is MRHNA and CDR2 is SNTAGT. Trimming shortened V by 2 bases and J by 2 bases, and 13 bases separated the two germline ends. The CDR3 DNA reads TGTGCCAGCAGTGACCCTTTGCGGGGGACCTATAATTCACCCCTCCACTTT. Encoded protein: CASSDPLRGTYNSPLHF.

This clone was observed once. The J gene is TRBJ2-1, the V gene TRBV28; 8 bases are shared with TRBD2. J gave up 4 bases and V 3 bases, and 5 bases lay outside the gene matches. Germline V gene data show CDR1 as MDHEN and CDR2 as SYDVKM. The CDR3 runs to 15 residues. The DNA for the CDR3 is TGTGCCAGCAGTTTCCGGACTAGCAGTTACAATGAGCAGTTCTTC. Its protein is CASSFRTSSYNEQFF.

The rearrangement uses TRBV6-4 and TRBJ1-2, with TRBD1 matching over 7 bases. CDR1 is MRHNA and CDR2 is SNTAGT in the germline V gene. The J segment lost 8 bases and the V segment lost 4 bases, leaving 7 bases of the junction unmatched. CDR3 size: 13 residues. In DNA form, the CDR3 reads TGTGCCAGCAGTGGTAACAGGGGTGGCGGCTACACCTTC. It is translated as CASSGNRGGGYTF.

The V gene is TRBV28, the J gene TRBJ1-2; possibly TRBD1 for D (5 bases). The CDR3 loop spans 14 amino acids. V dropped 5 bases and J dropped 4 bases, with 14 bases sitting between them. The germline V gene has CDR1 MDHEN and CDR2 SYDVKM. The CDR3 is CASSISGFAYGYTF. The DNA of the CDR3 is TGTGCCAGCAGTATCTCAGGGTTTGCCTATGGCTACACCTTC.

In its sample, this clone was seen once. This chain links TRBV5-1 with TRBJ2-7; 7 positions agree with TRBD1. V lost 0 bases and J lost 3; bases outside the gene matches: 9. The CDR3 has 16 amino acids. The germline gives CDR1 SGHRS, CDR2 YFSETQ. Here the CDR3 reads CASSLVLTGTYYEQYF. The CDR3 coding sequence is TGCGCCAGCAGCTTGGTTCTGACAGGGACATACTACGAGCAGTACTTC.

The gene calls are TRBV9 and TRBJ2-3; 9 bases line up with TRBD2. Germline V gene data show CDR1 as SGDLS and CDR2 as YYNGEE. Trimming took 0 bases from V and 5 from J; bases not matched to a gene: 7. The CDR3 covers 16 residues. CDR3 nucleotide sequence: TGTGCCAGCAGCGTAGGCTCTAGCGGGGACGGAGATACGCAGTATTTT. Translating gives CASSVGSSGDGDTQYF.